The 14 T cell receptor beta chains below come from one sample, sequenced in a study of blood T cells in healthy people across ages. The authors ran a second PCR of about 7 to 11 cycles using a sample-barcoded 5' primer and a J-beta primer mix. TCRdb called the 5' RACE reads again in MiXCR, with one record for every CDR3 protein. The sample contains roughly 900,000 distinct CDR3 sequences, about 48% of which appear only once. Sample: blood. The receptors stem from a man between 25 and 39 years old in good health.

Notes on this clonotype: This may come from a read error, since a much larger clone is one base off. The rearrangement joins TRBV10-3 to TRBJ2-5; 8 bases are a match to TRBD2. The germline gives CDR1 ENHRY, CDR2 SYGVKD. The CDR3 covers 13 residues. In DNA form, the CDR3 reads TGTGTCATCAGTACTAGCGGACAAGAGACCCAGTACTTC. This sequence encodes CVISTSGQETQYF.

The rearrangement links TRBV2 to TRBJ1-6; D call uncertain. This CDR3 comprises 13 residues. V lost 6 bases and J lost 2, with 5 bases in between. CDR1 SNHLY and CDR2 FYNNEI come from the germline V gene. DNA of the CDR3: TGTGCCAGCAGGGCCACCTATAATTCACCCCTCCACTTT. This gives the protein CASRATYNSPLHF.

Of note for this clonotype: The junction departs from germline at one end; a sequencing error may be responsible. This chain connects TRBV3-1 to TRBJ2-3; no clear D gene. This CDR3 region has 11 residues. Germline CDR1 and CDR2: LGHDT and YNNKEL (reference sequence). CDR3 coding DNA: TGTGCCAGCGGCCAAGTAGATACGCAGTATTTT. Encoded protein: CASGQVDTQYF.

This rearrangement joins TRBV6-2 or TRBV6-3 to TRBJ2-7; TRBD2 might be the D (7 bases). Trimming pared 4 bases from V and 5 bases from J, leaving 12 bases between. Germline CDR1 and CDR2: MNHEY and SVGEGT. The length of the CDR3 is 13 residues. CDR3 loop: CASSFRGANEQYF. The CDR3 DNA sequence: TGTGCCAGCAGTTTTCGGGGGGCCAACGAGCAGTACTTC.

The chain has TRBV28 and TRBJ2-7, with D possibly matching TRBD1 (6 bases). The V end lost 3 bases, the J end lost 1 base, and 13 bases lay between the germline ends. The CDR3 runs 15 residues. Germline V lookup: CDR1 MDHEN, CDR2 SYDVKM. The CDR3 DNA is TGTGCCAGCAGTTTGCCCACAGGGATTTCCTACGAGCAGTACTTC. This sequence encodes CASSLPTGISYEQYF.

The gene calls are TRBV4-3 and TRBJ2-1; 8 bases align to TRBD1. Judging by the DNA end, TRBJ2-7 fits better; the J call may be wrong. The CDR3 is 16 residues long. Germline V gene sequence: CDR1 LGHNA, CDR2 YSLEER. The CDR3 sequence: CASSQDTGGPYNEQYF. CDR3 DNA sequence: TGCGCCAGCAGCCAAGATACAGGGGGACCCTACAATGAGCAGTACTTC.

This clonotype has a count of ten or more. The CDR3 bases are TGTGCCAGCAGTTCCAGGGGGGGGGCTACAGATACGCAGTATTTT. Protein sequence: CASSSRGGATDTQYF. The V gene is TRBV6-6, the J gene TRBJ2-3, with D perhaps matching TRBD1 or TRBD2 (7 bases each). This CDR3 is 15 amino acids long. Germline V gene sequence: CDR1 MNHNY, CDR2 SVGAGI (reference sequence). V was cut by 4 bases and J by 3 bases, with 14 bases left in between.

Comment on this clonotype: This could be a read error, since a much larger clone is one nucleotide away. This rearrangement joins TRBV7-9 to TRBJ1-2, with 7 bases identical to TRBD1. CDR3 size: 12 residues. CDR1 and CDR2 (germline): SEHNR, FQNEAQ (reference sequence). The V and J ends lost 8 bases and 6 bases, in that order; junction bases with no gene match: 6. The CDR3 DNA reads TGTGCCAGCGGCCCGGGGACAGATGGCTACACCTTC. Translation: CASGPGTDGYTF.

V gene TRBV4-1 combines with J gene TRBJ2-7, with a tentative D call TRBD1 (6 bases). There are 15 residues in the CDR3. V gave up 0 bases and J gave up 2 bases, with 11 bases separating them. The germline V gene encodes CDR1 MGHRA and CDR2 YSYEKL. The CDR3 DNA follows: TGCGCCAGCAGCCAAGAGGGGCAGGGGACCTACGAGCAGTACTTC. The encoded protein is CASSQEGQGTYEQYF.

The genes are TRBV7-2 and TRBJ1-6; 8 positions match TRBD1. The V and J ends lost 1 base and 9 bases, in that order; junction bases with no gene match: 5. Per germline, CDR1 SGHTA and CDR2 FQGNSA. The CDR3 is made up of 15 amino acids. The DNA of the CDR3 is TGTGCCAGCAGCTTAGGACAGGGGCTACGTTCACCCCTCCACTTT. This translates into CASSLGQGLRSPLHF.

Only a few counts were recorded for this clonotype. The CDR3 is CASSLLDSNSPLHF. The CDR3 nucleotides read TGTGCCAGCAGTTTGTTGGACAGCAATTCACCCCTCCACTTT. This sequence joins TRBV27 and TRBJ1-6; TRBD1 might be the D (6 bases). The CDR3 sequence is 14 residues long. Looked up from germline, CDR1 is MNHEY and CDR2 is SMNVEV (reference sequence). Trimming left V 3 bases short and J 7 bases short, with 10 bases between.

The chain links TRBV7-9 to TRBJ2-7, with 7 bases fitting TRBD1. The V and J ends lost 8 bases and 2 bases, in that order; junction bases with no gene match: 9. CDR1 is SEHNR, CDR2 FQNEAQ, per germline (reference sequence). The CDR3 contains 14 residues. The CDR3 DNA reads TGTGCCAGCGGCTATCCGGGACAGACCTACGAGCAGTACTTC. Its translation is CASGYPGQTYEQYF. Complete variable domain (other parts from reference TRBV7-9 and TRBJ2-7): DTGVSQNPRHKITKRGQNVTFRCDPISEHNRLYWYRQTLGQGPEFLTYFQNEAQLEKSRLLSDRFSAERPKGSFSTLEIQRTEQGDSAMYLCASGYPGQTYEQYFGPGTRLTVT.

The chain has TRBV6-2 or TRBV6-3 and TRBJ1-5; D gene uncertain. Trimming removed 6 bases from V and 5 bases from J, with 26 bases in between. The CDR3 consists of 18 residues. Germline assignment: CDR1 MNHEY and CDR2 SVGEGT. This chain's CDR3 is CASSEKNADLGGHQPQHF. CDR3 nucleotides: TGTGCCAGCAGCGAGAAAAACGCGGACTTGGGAGGGCATCAGCCCCAGCATTTT.

CDR3 bases: TGCGCCAGCAGCGGCCGGGGGGGCGAGCAGTACTTC. It specifies CASSGRGGEQYF. This chain connects TRBV4-1 to TRBJ2-5, with 8 bases lining up with TRBD2. The end of the DNA aligns better with TRBJ2-7, so the J call may be wrong. Per the germline V gene, CDR1 is MGHRA and CDR2 is YSYEKL. The CDR3 spans 12 residues.